This T cell receptor (beta chain) was sequenced in a study of siplizumab effects on memory and regulatory T cells. Germline CDR1 reads SGHNT; CDR2 reads YYREEE (reference sequence). After removal of 4 bases from V and 4 bases from J, the junction contained 11 bases not matched to a gene. The CDR3 loop spans 17 amino acids. Points on this clone: Its antigen is unidentified.

Sequencing of each sample assayed around 10^5 TCR templates. Assay: immunoSEQ multiplex PCR; the TCRdb copy retains only in-frame clones and omits some. Here the sample spans approximately 20,000 clones, around 43% being singletons. General study findings and limits: A mean of approximately 69% of mappable alloreactive CD4+ clones were Treg-derived with siplizumab, compared with about 30% in controls.

Researchers maintained the mixed lymphocyte reaction cells in coculture at 37°C for less than seven days. The chain has TRBV5-4 and TRBJ2-1; the match to TRBD2 covers 10 bases. Material: CFSE-low (dividing) CD4+ T cells sorted from an allogeneic mixed lymphocyte reaction. The TCR originated in a human donor in good health; the cells came from an allogeneic mixed lymphocyte reaction. Some clones in this sample may be carry-over from other donors' samples. CDR3 loop: CASSQAALAGGYNEQFF. The CDR3, as DNA: TGTGCCAGCAGCCAAGCGGCCTTAGCGGGGGGTTACAATGAGCAGTTCTTC.